Listed here are 2 T cell receptor beta chains from one sample, sequenced in a study of cytomegalovirus exposure and HLA in healthy donors. In the PCR, 60 Vbeta and 13 Jbeta primers were used. The data were produced by immunoSEQ multiplex PCR, yet TCRdb's version contains in-frame clones alone and is incomplete. The table lists roughly 180,000 clones, roughly 9.4% of them singletons. Sequencing used PBMCs. Receptors were obtained from a woman in her 30s in good health and CMV-seropositive.

The rearrangement links TRBV7-9 to TRBJ2-7, with a tentative D call TRBD2 (6 bases). CDR3 length: 13 amino acids. V dropped 3 bases and J dropped 3 bases, with 9 bases sitting between them. In germline, CDR1 is SEHNR, CDR2 FQNEAQ (reference sequence). CDR3 protein: CASSLGLRYEQYF. DNA for the CDR3: TGTGCCAGCAGCTTGGGACTCCGCTACGAGCAGTACTTC.

Only a few counts were recorded for this clone. V usage is TRBV6-6 and J usage is TRBJ1-1; 10 positions agree with TRBD1. The CDR3 is 13 amino acids. The germline gives CDR1 MNHNY, CDR2 SVGAGI (reference sequence). Unmatched junction bases numbered 5, after V lost 8 bases and J lost 5 bases. The CDR3 DNA is TGTGCCAGCTGCCGGACAGGGGGAACTGAAGCTTTCTTT. Translating it yields CASCRTGGTEAFF.